The clone carrying this TCR beta chain was counted a few times. Germline values: CDR1 WSHSY, CDR2 SAAADI. The CDR3 consists of 13 residues. The ends were cut back, 6 bases at V and 11 bases at J, with 19 bases in the middle. The method was immunoSEQ multiplex PCR; TCRdb's version includes in-frame clones alone and lacks a portion of them. The sample records about 200,000 clones, 80% to 85% being singletons. The data are from a study of blood T cell repertoires in COVID-19. What was sequenced was PBMCs or T cells enriched from blood (not recorded which). The V gene is TRBV10-2, the J gene TRBJ1-1; D possibly corresponds to TRBD1 (6 bases). This receptor was identified in a woman in her forties or fifties with acute COVID-19. CDR3 protein: CASRATQGVGAFF. The DNA of the CDR3 is TGCGCCAGCAGAGCTACACAGGGCGTGGGGGCTTTCTTT.